The clone carrying this T cell receptor beta chain was observed a few times. No antigen is known for it. Findings and caveats of the study: Tumor Tregs overlapped most with tumor, then blood, naive CD4+ cells.

Constant-region reverse primers amplified full-length variable regions, followed by semi-nested Nested Universal Primer A PCR. One entry per CDR3 protein results from TCRdb running MiXCR on the 5' RACE reads. The table includes around 57,000 distinct CDR3 sequences, 25% to 35% detected once. CD4+CD45RO+CD25- cells were isolated as memory CD4+ T cells. The sequencing input was tumor-infiltrating memory CD4+ T cells sorted from the breast tumor. Subset noted: memory CD4+ T cells, CD4+CD45RO+CD25-. The TCR sequence derives from a female donor with breast cancer.

The CDR3 spells CATMGQLYTEAFF. The CDR3 DNA is TGTGCCACAATGGGGCAGCTATACACTGAAGCTTTCTTT. The V gene is TRBV2, the J gene TRBJ1-1; weak D call: TRBD1 (5 bases). CDR1 is SNHLY and CDR2 is FYNNEI in the germline V gene. This CDR3 is built from 13 residues. V was cut by 10 bases and J by 3 bases, with 15 bases left in between.